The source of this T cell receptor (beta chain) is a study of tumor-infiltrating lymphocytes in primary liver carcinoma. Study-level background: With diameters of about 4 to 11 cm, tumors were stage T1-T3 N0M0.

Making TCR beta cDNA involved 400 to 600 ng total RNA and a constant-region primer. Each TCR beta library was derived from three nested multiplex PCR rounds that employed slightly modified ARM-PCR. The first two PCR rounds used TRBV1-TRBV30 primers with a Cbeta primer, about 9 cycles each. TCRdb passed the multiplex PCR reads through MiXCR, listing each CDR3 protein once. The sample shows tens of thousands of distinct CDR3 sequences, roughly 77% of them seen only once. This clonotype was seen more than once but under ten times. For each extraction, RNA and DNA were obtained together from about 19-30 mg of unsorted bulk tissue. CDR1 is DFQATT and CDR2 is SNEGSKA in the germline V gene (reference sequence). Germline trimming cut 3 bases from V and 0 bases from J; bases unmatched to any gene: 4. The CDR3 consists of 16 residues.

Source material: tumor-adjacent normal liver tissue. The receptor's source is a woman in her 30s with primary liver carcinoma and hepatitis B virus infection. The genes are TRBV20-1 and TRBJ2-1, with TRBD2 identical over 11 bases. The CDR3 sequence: CSASPSGGSSYNEQFF. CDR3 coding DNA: TGCAGTGCTAGTCCTAGCGGGGGGAGCTCCTACAATGAGCAGTTCTTC.